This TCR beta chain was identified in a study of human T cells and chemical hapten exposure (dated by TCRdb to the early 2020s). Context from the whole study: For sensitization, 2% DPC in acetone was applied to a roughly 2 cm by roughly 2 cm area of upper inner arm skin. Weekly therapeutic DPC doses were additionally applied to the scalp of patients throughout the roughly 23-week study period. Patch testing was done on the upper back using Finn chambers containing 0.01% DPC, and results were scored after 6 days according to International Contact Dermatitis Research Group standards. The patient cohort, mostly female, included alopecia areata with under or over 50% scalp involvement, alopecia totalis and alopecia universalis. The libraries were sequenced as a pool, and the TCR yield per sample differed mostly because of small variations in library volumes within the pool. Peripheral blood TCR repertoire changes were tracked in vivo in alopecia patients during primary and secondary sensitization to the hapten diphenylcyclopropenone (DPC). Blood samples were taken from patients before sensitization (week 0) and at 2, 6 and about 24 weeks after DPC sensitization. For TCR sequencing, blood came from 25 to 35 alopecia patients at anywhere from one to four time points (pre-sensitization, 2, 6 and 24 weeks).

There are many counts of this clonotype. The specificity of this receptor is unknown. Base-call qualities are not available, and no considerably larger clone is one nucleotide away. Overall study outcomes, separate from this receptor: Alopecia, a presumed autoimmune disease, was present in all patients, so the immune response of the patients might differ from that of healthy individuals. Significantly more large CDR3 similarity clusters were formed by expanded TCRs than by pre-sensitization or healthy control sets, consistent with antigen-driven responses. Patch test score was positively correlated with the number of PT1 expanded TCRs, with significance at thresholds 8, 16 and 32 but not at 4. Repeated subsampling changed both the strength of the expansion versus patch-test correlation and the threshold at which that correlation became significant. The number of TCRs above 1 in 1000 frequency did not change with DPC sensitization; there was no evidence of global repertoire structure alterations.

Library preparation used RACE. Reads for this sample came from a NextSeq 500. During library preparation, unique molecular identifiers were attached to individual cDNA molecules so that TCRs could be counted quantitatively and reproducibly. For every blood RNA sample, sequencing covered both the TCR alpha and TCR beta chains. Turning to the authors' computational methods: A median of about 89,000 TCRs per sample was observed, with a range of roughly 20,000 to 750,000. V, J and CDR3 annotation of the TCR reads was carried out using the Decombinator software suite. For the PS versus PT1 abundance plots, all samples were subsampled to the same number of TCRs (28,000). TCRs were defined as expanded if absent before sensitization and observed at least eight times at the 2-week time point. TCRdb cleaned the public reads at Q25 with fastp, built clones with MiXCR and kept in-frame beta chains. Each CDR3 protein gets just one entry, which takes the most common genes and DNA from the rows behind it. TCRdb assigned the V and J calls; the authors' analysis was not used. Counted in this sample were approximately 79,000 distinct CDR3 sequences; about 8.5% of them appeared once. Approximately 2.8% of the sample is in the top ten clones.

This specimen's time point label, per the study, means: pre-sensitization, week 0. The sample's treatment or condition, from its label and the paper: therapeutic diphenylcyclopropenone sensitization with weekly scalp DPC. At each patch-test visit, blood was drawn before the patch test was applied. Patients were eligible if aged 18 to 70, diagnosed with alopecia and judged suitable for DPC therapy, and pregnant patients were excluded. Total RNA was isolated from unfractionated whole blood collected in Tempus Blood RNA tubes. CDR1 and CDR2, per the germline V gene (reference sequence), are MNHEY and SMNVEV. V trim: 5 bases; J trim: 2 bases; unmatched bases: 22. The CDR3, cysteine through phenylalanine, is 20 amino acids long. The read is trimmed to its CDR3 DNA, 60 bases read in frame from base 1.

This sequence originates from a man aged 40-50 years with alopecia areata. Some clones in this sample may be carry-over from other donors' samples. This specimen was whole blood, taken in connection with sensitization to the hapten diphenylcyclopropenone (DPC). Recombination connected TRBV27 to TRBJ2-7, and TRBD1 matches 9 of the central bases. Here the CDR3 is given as CASSPLVGTGNLAGAYEQYF. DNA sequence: TGTGCCAGCAGTCCCCTAGTTGGGACAGGGAATTTGGCGGGGGCCTACGAGCAGTACTTC.